A single sample is the source of the 28 T cell receptor beta chains below, sequenced in a study of T cells in localized non-small cell lung cancer. Assay: immunoSEQ multiplex PCR; the TCRdb copy retains only in-frame clones and omits some. Here the sample spans 20,000 to 30,000 clones, more than 65% being singletons. Sequences were derived from peripheral blood, sampled before any cancer treatment. The source of these receptors is a man aged 40-75 years with stage III squamous cell lung carcinoma.

The chain uses TRBV6-6 and TRBJ2-7, with D perhaps assigned TRBD1 or TRBD2 (5 bases each). Deletions cut 8 bases from V and 3 bases from J, with 14 bases between. Germline V gene data show CDR1 as MNHNY and CDR2 as SVGAGI (reference sequence). The CDR3 spans 13 residues. The CDR3 here is CASWWGSGYEQYF. In DNA, the CDR3 is TGTGCCAGCTGGTGGGGGAGCGGCTACGAGCAGTACTTC.

This sequence joins TRBV9 and TRBJ1-3; D is possibly TRBD1 (5 bases). Looked up from germline, CDR1 is SGDLS and CDR2 is YYNGEE. This CDR3 has 12 residues. V lost 2 bases and J lost 10, with 10 bases in between. CDR3 loop: CASSVQGGTIYF. The CDR3 DNA follows: TGTGCCAGCAGCGTCCAGGGAGGTACCATATATTTT.

The chain has TRBV29-1 and TRBJ2-1; 11 nucleotides agree with TRBD2. Germline CDR1 is SQVTM and CDR2 is ANQGSEA. This CDR3 is 17 amino acids long. J gave up 4 bases and V 7 bases, and 15 bases lay outside the gene matches. In DNA, the CDR3 is TGCAGCGCCGTCATGACACTAGCGGGGGAGTGGTACAATGAGCAGTTCTTC. This sequence encodes CSAVMTLAGEWYNEQFF.

This chain uses TRBV5-8 with TRBJ1-6; a weak D match, TRBD1 (6 bases). V gave up 1 base and J gave up 10 bases, with 18 bases separating them. The CDR3 sequence is 16 residues long. Germline CDR1 SGHTS, CDR2 YDEGEE. The CDR3: CASSLNVGGPGSPLHF. The CDR3 coding sequence is TGTGCCAGCAGCTTGAACGTAGGGGGGCCTGGGTCACCCCTCCACTTT.

The chain uses TRBV6-1 and TRBJ1-1, with D tentatively TRBD1 (6 bases). Trimming shortened V by 5 bases and J by 5 bases, and 12 bases separated the two germline ends. Germline V gene sequence: CDR1 MNHNS, CDR2 SASEGT. The CDR3 totals 13 residues. The CDR3 region is CASSLRGGTEAFF. CDR3 bases: TGTGCCAGCAGTTTAAGGGGGGGTACTGAAGCTTTCTTT.

Note on this clone: Other nucleotide sequences from this sample produce the same CDR3. The chain couples TRBV2 to TRBJ2-7, with 7 bases identical to TRBD1. The V gene's germline CDR1 is SNHLY and CDR2 FYNNEI. This CDR3 has 15 amino acids. Trimming cost V 6 bases and J 1 base; bases outside gene matches: 9. The CDR3 here is CASSDRARWSYEQYV. The CDR3 nucleotides are TGTGCCAGCAGCGACAGGGCTCGTTGGTCCTACGAGCAGTACGTC.

The gene calls are TRBV5-6 and TRBJ2-1; D is undetermined. Per germline, CDR1 SGHDT and CDR2 YYEEEE. V was pared by 4 bases and J by 4 bases, with 12 bases between. The CDR3 totals 14 residues. The CDR3 region has the DNA TGTGCCAGCAGCCCCGCCTCTCCTTACAATGAGCAGTTCTTC. It codes for CASSPASPYNEQFF.

V usage is TRBV27 and J usage is TRBJ2-1, with TRBD2 matching 7 bases. The germline CDR1 and CDR2 sequences are MNHEY and SMNVEV (reference sequence). The CDR3 runs to 15 residues. V lost 3 bases and J lost 7; bases outside the gene matches: 9. The CDR3 bases are TGTGCCAGCAGTTTTGAGACTAGCTTAGGGAATGAGCAGTTCTTC. This encodes CASSFETSLGNEQFF.

This clone came up once. V and J are TRBV14 and TRBJ2-3; the D is unclear. Trimming removed 0 bases at V and 5 bases at J, with 6 bases between. Germline CDR1 SGHDN, CDR2 FVKESK. The CDR3 contains 13 residues. The CDR3 sequence: CASSQDIRDTQYF. The CDR3 bases are TGTGCCAGCAGCCAAGATATAAGAGATACGCAGTATTTT. The full variable domain, with the rest looked up from reference TRBV14 and TRBJ2-3, is EAGVTQFPSHSVIEKGQTVTLRCDPISGHDNLYWYRRVMGKEIKFLLHFVKESKQDESGMPNNRFLAERTGGTYSTLKVQPAELEDSGVYFCASSQDIRDTQYFGPGTRLTVL.

CDR3 DNA: TGTGCCAGCTCACCACGGGGGAGTGGAGATTCACCCCTCCACTTT. Protein sequence: CASSPRGSGDSPLHF. V usage is TRBV18 and J usage is TRBJ1-6; a possible D gene is TRBD1 (5 bases). The germline V gene has CDR1 KGHSH and CDR2 LQKENI. Deletions cut 1 base from V and 8 bases from J, with 12 bases between. CDR3 length: 15 residues. Combining the CDR3 with reference TRBV18 and TRBJ1-6 gives the whole variable domain NAGVMQNPRHLVRRRGQEARLRCSPMKGHSHVYWYRQLPEEGLKFMVYLQKENIIDESGMPKERFSAEFPKEGPSILRIQQVVRGDSAAYFCASSPRGSGDSPLHFGNGTRLTVT.

This clone has more than one count but fewer than ten. This chain connects TRBV15 to TRBJ2-2; TRBD1 aligns across 9 bases. V lost 5 bases, J lost 7 bases, and 2 bases stayed unmatched. In germline, CDR1 is LNHNV, CDR2 YYDKDF (reference sequence). CDR3 length: 13 amino acids. The CDR3 nucleotides are TGTGCCACCAGCGGACAGGGGTACGGGGAGCTGTTTTTT. Amino acid sequence: CATSGQGYGELFF.

The V and J genes are TRBV5-1 and TRBJ2-5; D gene unclear. Germline V gene lookup returns CDR1 SGHRS and CDR2 YFSETQ. The V end was cut by 4 bases, the J end by 5 bases, with 12 bases between. The CDR3 is 13 amino acids. The CDR3 loop is CASSRTDLETQYF. CDR3 coding DNA: TGCGCCAGCAGCAGGACGGATCTTGAGACCCAGTACTTC.

This clone turned up a few times. The gene calls are TRBV10-3 and TRBJ1-2; no clear D gene. The CDR3 consists of 13 residues. CDR1 is ENHRY, CDR2 SYGVKD, per germline. V was pared by 3 bases and J by 0 bases, with 5 bases between. The CDR3 loop is CAISDSSNYGYTF. In DNA, the CDR3 is TGTGCCATCAGTGACAGCTCTAACTATGGCTACACCTTC.

The rearrangement uses TRBV12-5 and TRBJ2-5; D not resolved. CDR3 size: 14 residues. V was cut by 6 bases and J by 1 base, with 12 bases left in between. Germline values: CDR1 LGHNT, CDR2 FRNRAP. The CDR3 reads CASGPGSPQETQYF. In DNA form, the CDR3 reads TGTGCTAGTGGCCCCGGATCTCCCCAAGAGACCCAGTACTTC.

This clone has more than one count but fewer than ten. The rearrangement joins TRBV10-3 to TRBJ2-1, with 12 nucleotides matching TRBD2. Looked up from germline, CDR1 is ENHRY and CDR2 is SYGVKD. After removal of 8 bases from V and 3 bases from J, the junction contained 5 bases not matched to a gene. The CDR3 runs 15 residues. The CDR3 DNA sequence: TGTGCCATCGGGGAACTAGCGGGAGGCTACAATGAGCAGTTCTTC. Protein product: CAIGELAGGYNEQFF.

The J gene is TRBJ1-6, the V gene TRBV6-5, with TRBD1 identical over 8 bases. V lost 0 bases to trimming and J lost 7 bases; unmatched junction nucleotides: 5. Germline CDR1 and CDR2: MNHEY and SVGAGI. This CDR3 has 16 residues. The CDR3 sequence: CASSYSWGQANSPLHF. CDR3 bases: TGTGCCAGCAGTTACTCTTGGGGACAGGCAAATTCACCCCTCCACTTT.

The chain combines TRBV30 with TRBJ1-4; 10 nucleotides line up with TRBD1. The CDR3 sequence is 15 residues long. Germline CDR1 is GTSNPN and CDR2 is SVGIG (reference sequence). Losses at the gene ends were 1 base for V and 5 bases for J; bases not matched to a gene: 4. CDR3 in amino acids: CAWSAGQGRNEKLFF. CDR3 nucleotide sequence: TGTGCCTGGAGTGCGGGACAGGGGAGGAATGAAAAACTGTTTTTT. The full variable domain, rest sourced from reference TRBV30 and TRBJ1-4, is SQTIHQWPATLVQPVGSPLSLECTVEGTSNPNLYWYRQAAGRGLQLLFYSVGIGQISSEVPQNLSASRPQDRQFILSSKKLLLSDSGFYLCAWSAGQGRNEKLFFGSGTQLSVL.

This clone has more than one count but fewer than ten. The sample contains more than one DNA sequence encoding this CDR3. The chain joins TRBV5-1 to TRBJ1-4; 7 bases are a match to TRBD1. From germline, CDR1 is SGHRS and CDR2 YFSETQ. The ends lost 0 bases at V and 5 bases at J; junction bases unmatched: 4. The CDR3 sequence is 15 residues long. CDR3 DNA: TGCGCCAGCAGCTTGGGGACAGGCGTAAATGAAAAACTGTTTTTT. Encoded protein: CASSLGTGVNEKLFF.

The CDR3: CASSYAAGGRTDTQYF. The CDR3 nucleotides read TGTGCCAGCAGTTACGCGGCGGGAGGGCGGACAGATACGCAGTATTTT. This chain links TRBV6-5 with TRBJ2-3; 9 bases are a match to TRBD2. Losses at the gene ends were 2 bases for V and 3 bases for J; bases not matched to a gene: 6. Germline CDR1 MNHEY, CDR2 SVGAGI. CDR3 length: 16 amino acids.

This clone was seen a few times. V is TRBV6-1 and J is TRBJ1-2; D remains unclear. The CDR3 covers 12 residues. Trimming cost V 3 bases and J 2 bases, with 4 bases left between them. Per the germline V gene, CDR1 is MNHNS and CDR2 is SASEGT. The CDR3 DNA sequence: TGTGCCAGCAGTGAGCAGAACTATGGCTACACCTTC. It encodes CASSEQNYGYTF.

This chain connects TRBV20-1 to TRBJ1-2, with D possibly matching TRBD1 (5 bases). The ends were cut back, 5 bases at V and 8 bases at J, with 9 bases in the middle. The germline V gene encodes CDR1 DFQATT and CDR2 SNEGSKA (reference sequence). CDR3 length: 10 residues. CDR3 in amino acids: CSAQGEGYTF. The CDR3 DNA is TGCAGTGCTCAAGGGGAAGGCTACACCTTC.

V gene TRBV27 combines with J gene TRBJ2-1; 7 bases agree with TRBD2. With V trimmed by 5 bases and J by 10 bases, 11 bases remained unmatched. CDR1 and CDR2 (germline): MNHEY, SMNVEV (reference sequence). The CDR3 has 14 residues. CDR3 coding DNA: TGTGCCAGCAGTCCGGGACTACAAGTGAGGGAGCAGTTCTTC. Encoded protein: CASSPGLQVREQFF.

This clone came up once. This chain joins TRBV19 and TRBJ2-1; 11 positions agree with TRBD2. Germline V gives CDR1 LNHDA, CDR2 SQIVND (reference sequence). Trimming took 7 bases from V and 7 from J; bases not matched to a gene: 9. This CDR3 has 15 residues. CDR3 region: CASTSLAGGKNEQFF. The CDR3 region has the DNA TGTGCCAGTACCTCCCTAGCGGGGGGAAAAAATGAGCAGTTCTTC.

The chain carries TRBV11-2 and TRBJ2-7; TRBD1 matches 12 bases. Trimming removed 11 bases from V and 5 bases from J; junction bases left unmatched: 10. There are 14 residues in the CDR3. Germline CDR1 reads SGHAT; CDR2 reads FQNNGV. Here the CDR3 reads CASVAGTGGNEQYF. The CDR3 nucleotides read TGTGCCTCCGTAGCCGGGACAGGGGGCAACGAGCAGTACTTC. The full variable domain, completed using reference TRBV11-2 and TRBJ2-7, is EAGVAQSPRYKIIEKRQSVAFWCNPISGHATLYWYQQILGQGPKLLIQFQNNGVVDDSQLPKDRFSAERLKGVDSTLKIQPAKLEDSAVYLCASVAGTGGNEQYFGPGTRLTVT.

The rearrangement uses TRBV21-1 and TRBJ1-6; TRBD1, as called in the table, went unchecked against the DNA. TRBV21-1 is a documented pseudogene. The CDR3 consists of 15 residues. The CDR3 loop reads CASSEKGGNNSPLHF. The DNA for the CDR3 is TGTGCCAGCAGCGAGAAAGGGGGAAACAATTCACCCCTCCACTTT.

The J gene is TRBJ1-2, the V gene TRBV29-1; a weak D match, TRBD1 (6 bases). Trimming stripped 6 bases from V and 6 bases from J, with 14 bases between. CDR1 and CDR2 (germline): SQVTM, ANQGSEA. CDR3 length equals 12 residues. CDR3: CSVEGGDDGYTF. Written as DNA, the CDR3 is TGCAGCGTAGAGGGGGGGGACGATGGCTACACCTTC.

The chain couples TRBV7-9 to TRBJ1-1; TRBD1 aligns across 7 bases. Trimming removed 5 bases from V and 3 bases from J; junction bases left unmatched: 9. Per germline, CDR1 SEHNR and CDR2 FQNEAQ (reference sequence). The length of the CDR3 is 15 residues. For the CDR3, the DNA is TGTGCCAGCAGCCCCACACAGGGGATGGACACTGAAGCTTTCTTT. It encodes CASSPTQGMDTEAFF.

This chain connects TRBV11-1 to TRBJ1-6; no reliable D call. Germline V gene data show CDR1 as SGHAT and CDR2 as FQDESV (reference sequence). This CDR3 is 12 amino acids long. Trimming shortened V by 4 bases and J by 7 bases, and 5 bases separated the two germline ends. DNA for the CDR3: TGTGCCAGCAGCTCAGAGAATTCACCCCTCCACTTT. It translates to CASSSENSPLHF.